This is a list of T cell receptor beta chains from one sample in a study of CD8 T cells in Susac syndrome. Each CDR3 protein is one row after TCRdb ran MiXCR on the immunoSEQ multiplex PCR reads. The repertoire holds 140,000 to 150,000 distinct CDR3 sequences, with about 95% as singletons. Sequencing was performed on CD4+ T cells from PBMCs. The source of these receptors is a human donor with multiple sclerosis. Each CDR3 is given with its conserved first and last residue. The D gene is left open where the match is weak. Clone size is not always given. Where it is, it says once, few, many or a class for expanded clones.

v_call	d_call	clone_size	j_call	cdr3_aa	cdr3_nt
TRBV28	.	.	TRBJ1-6	CASSFIAPENSPLHF	TGTGCCAGCAGTTTCATCGCTCCAGAGAATTCACCCCTCCACTTT
TRBV5-1	TRBD1	.	TRBJ2-7	CASSARGQGLSEQYF	TGCGCCAGCAGCGCCCGGGGACAGGGGTTGAGCGAGCAGTACTTC
TRBV5-4	TRBD1	.	TRBJ2-1	CASSLEGDRGLNEQFF	TGTGCCAGCAGCTTGGAAGGTGACAGGGGGCTTAATGAGCAGTTCTTC
TRBV20-1	TRBD1	once	TRBJ1-1	CSARGLSGQGFGTEAFF	TGCAGTGCTAGAGGGCTCTCGGGACAGGGGTTTGGCACTGAAGCTTTCTTT
TRBV2	.	.	TRBJ1-1	CASAGLANTEAFF	TGTGCCAGCGCCGGACTGGCGAACACTGAAGCTTTCTTT
TRBV18	TRBD2	.	TRBJ2-7	CASSSGTSGYEQYF	TGTGCCAGCTCATCCGGGACTAGCGGCTACGAGCAGTACTTC
TRBV4-1	TRBD2	.	TRBJ2-2	CASSQDAGRANGELFF	TGCGCCAGCAGCCAAGATGCGGGGAGGGCTAACGGGGAGCTGTTTTTT
TRBV9	.	.	TRBJ2-1	CASSVALVNEQFF	TGTGCCAGCAGCGTAGCTCTGGTCAATGAGCAGTTCTTC
TRBV20-1	.	.	TRBJ2-5	CSVDRAQETQYF	TGCAGTGTGGACCGGGCACAGGAGACCCAGTACTTC
TRBV7-3	.	.	TRBJ2-1	CASSLSDGEQFF	TGTGCCAGCAGCTTGTCGGACGGTGAGCAGTTCTTC
TRBV7-8	.	.	TRBJ2-1	CASSLPTIRDEQFF	TGTGCCAGCAGCTTACCTACTATTCGGGATGAGCAGTTCTTC
TRBV13	.	.	TRBJ2-3	CASSSQLSRSTQYF	TGTGCCAGCAGCTCCCAGCTTAGTCGATCTACGCAGTATTTT
TRBV3-1	.	.	TRBJ1-2	CASSQELGRRGGYTF	TGTGCCAGCAGCCAAGAATTAGGGCGAAGAGGTGGCTACACCTTC
TRBV7-9	TRBD1	.	TRBJ1-1	CASWDRGPTEAFF	TGTGCCAGCTGGGACAGGGGTCCCACTGAAGCTTTCTTT
TRBV27	TRBD2	.	TRBJ2-1	CASSPISSGRGGEQFF	TGTGCCAGCAGTCCAATATCTAGCGGGAGAGGGGGTGAGCAGTTCTTC
TRBV29-1	TRBD2	.	TRBJ2-1	CSVEWREGSHEQFF	TGCAGCGTTGAATGGCGGGAGGGTAGCCATGAGCAGTTCTTC
TRBV5-1	.	.	TRBJ2-1	CASSLELTGHHEQFF	TGCGCCAGCAGCTTGGAACTTACAGGGCATCATGAGCAGTTCTTC
TRBV7-2	TRBD1	once	TRBJ2-3	CASSPGQGITSTDTQYF	TGTGCCAGCAGCCCGGGACAGGGGATAACTAGCACAGATACGCAGTATTTT
TRBV7-9	TRBD1	.	TRBJ2-1	CASSPQTGADEQFF	TGTGCCAGCAGCCCCCAGACAGGGGCAGATGAGCAGTTCTTC
TRBV24-1	.	.	TRBJ2-6	CATSDPLVGGTGANVLTF	TGTGCCACCAGTGACCCGCTGGTTGGGGGAACTGGGGCCAACGTCCTGACTTTC
TRBV14	TRBD2	.	TRBJ2-7	CASSQRGLVYEQYF	TGTGCCAGCAGCCAAAGGGGACTAGTCTACGAGCAGTACTTC
TRBV24-1	.	.	TRBJ2-1	CATQHISYNEQFF	TGTGCCACCCAGCATATTTCCTACAATGAGCAGTTCTTC
TRBV9	.	.	TRBJ2-5	CASSVMTGKETQYF	TGTGCCAGCAGCGTAATGACGGGAAAGGAGACCCAGTACTTC
TRBV7-3	TRBD1	.	TRBJ2-4	CASSLQGGNIQYF	TGTGCCAGCAGCTTACAAGGGGGCAACATTCAGTACTTC
TRBV19	.	.	TRBJ1-2	CASSSRSGGNGYTF	TGTGCCAGTAGTTCCCGGTCGGGGGGAAATGGCTACACCTTC
TRBV6-5	.	.	TRBJ1-1	CASIGTPNTEAFF	TGTGCCAGCATAGGGACACCTAACACTGAAGCTTTCTTT
TRBV9	.	.	TRBJ2-2	CASSVEASTGELFF	TGTGCCAGCAGCGTAGAGGCTAGCACCGGGGAGCTGTTTTTT
TRBV7-9	TRBD1	few	TRBJ1-2	CASSYRQGDGYTF	TGTGCCAGCAGCTACAGACAGGGGGATGGCTACACCTTC
TRBV3-1	.	once	TRBJ2-1	CAGSQGIYNEQFF	TGTGCCGGCAGCCAGGGGATCTACAATGAGCAGTTCTTC
TRBV19	TRBD1	.	TRBJ1-2	CASSVNPGQGGYTF	TGTGCCAGTAGTGTCAACCCGGGACAGGGAGGCTACACCTTC
TRBV9	.	.	TRBJ1-3	CASSADPRGSGNTIYF	TGTGCCAGCAGCGCTGATCCCAGGGGATCTGGAAACACCATATATTTT
TRBV12-3/TRBV12-4	TRBD2	.	TRBJ2-1	CASSLPGGQYNEQFF	TGTGCCAGCAGTTTGCCGGGGGGGCAGTACAATGAGCAGTTCTTC
TRBV20-1	.	.	TRBJ1-5	CSASREVQHF	TGCAGTGCTAGCAGGGAGGTCCAGCATTTT
TRBV3-1	.	.	TRBJ1-4	CASSPSGLRLTGEKLFF	TGTGCCAGCAGCCCATCGGGACTCCGGTTAACAGGTGAAAAACTGTTTTTT
TRBV9	.	.	TRBJ2-5	CASSVAGRGLRETQYF	TGTGCCAGCAGCGTAGCTGGAAGAGGCCTAAGGGAGACCCAGTACTTC
TRBV13	TRBD2	.	TRBJ2-5	CASSRRLAGGRETQYF	TGTGCCAGCAGCCGACGGCTAGCGGGGGGGCGAGAGACCCAGTACTTC
TRBV11-2	.	.	TRBJ2-2	CASRIAGNTGELFF	TGTGCCAGCCGGATTGCAGGGAACACCGGGGAGCTGTTTTTT
TRBV13	TRBD2	.	TRBJ2-1	CASTSTYRRLAGVNEQFF	TGTGCCAGCACCTCCACCTACCGGAGACTAGCGGGAGTGAATGAGCAGTTCTTC
TRBV3-1	TRBD1	.	TRBJ1-1	CASSPDRGLRNTEAFF	TGTGCCAGCAGCCCAGACAGGGGGCTAAGAAACACTGAAGCTTTCTTT
TRBV29-1	.	.	TRBJ2-5	CSVVVAVYRGTQYF	TGCAGCGTTGTGGTAGCGGTTTACCGTGGGACCCAGTACTTC
TRBV29-1	.	once	TRBJ1-2	CSVGVDYGYTF	TGCAGCGTTGGGGTCGACTATGGCTACACCTTC
TRBV12-3/TRBV12-4	.	.	TRBJ2-4	CASSLGGGLAKNIQYF	TGTGCCAGCAGTTTGGGGGGCGGATTAGCCAAAAACATTCAGTACTTC
TRBV5-1	.	.	TRBJ2-5	CASSLFGDGKTQYF	TGCGCCAGCAGCTTGTTCGGGGACGGGAAGACCCAGTACTTC
TRBV5-1	.	once	TRBJ2-7	CASSLDVGYEQYF	TGCGCCAGCAGCTTGGATGTAGGCTACGAGCAGTACTTC
TRBV2	.	.	TRBJ1-5	CASSVGGAGNQPQHF	TGTGCCAGCAGTGTCGGTGGGGCGGGCAATCAGCCCCAGCATTTT
TRBV3-1	TRBD2	.	TRBJ2-1	CASSFRTSGYNEQFF	TGTGCCAGCAGCTTCAGGACTAGCGGCTACAATGAGCAGTTCTTC
TRBV5-6	TRBD1	.	TRBJ2-3	CASSLTGADTQYF	TGTGCCAGCAGCTTGACAGGGGCGGATACGCAGTATTTT
TRBV24-1	.	.	TRBJ2-5	CATSGGDIKETQYF	TGTGCCACCAGTGGGGGGGACATCAAAGAGACCCAGTACTTC
TRBV20-1	.	.	TRBJ2-5	CSAKQAGETQYF	TGCAGTGCTAAACAGGCAGGAGAGACCCAGTACTTC
TRBV20-1	.	.	TRBJ1-3	CSARTSSGNTIYF	TGCAGTGCTCGCACGAGCTCTGGAAACACCATATATTTT
TRBV29-1	.	.	TRBJ1-5	CSVEVVGGNQPQHF	TGCAGCGTTGAAGTGGTCGGGGGCAATCAGCCCCAGCATTTT
TRBV7-3	TRBD1	once	TRBJ1-1	CASSLMTGVGTEAFF	TGTGCCAGCAGCTTAATGACAGGGGTCGGCACTGAAGCTTTCTTT
TRBV29-1	.	.	TRBJ2-7	CSVEIPKRTYEQYF	TGCAGCGTTGAGATACCTAAACGCACCTACGAGCAGTACTTC
TRBV9	TRBD1	.	TRBJ1-2	CASSGGQSGNYGYTF	TGTGCCAGCAGCGGGGGACAGTCGGGGAACTATGGCTACACCTTC
TRBV20-1	.	.	TRBJ1-4	CSARDRGIAGNEKLFF	TGCAGTGCTAGAGATCGTGGGATCGCGGGTAATGAAAAACTGTTTTTT
TRBV29-1	.	.	TRBJ2-2	CSVGDPGELFF	TGCAGCGTTGGAGACCCCGGGGAGCTGTTTTTT